This TCR beta chain was captured by sequencing in a study of blood T cell repertoires in COVID-19. The method was immunoSEQ multiplex PCR; TCRdb's version includes in-frame clones alone and lacks a portion of them. The sample carries fewer than 150,000 clones, under 85% recorded once. CDR3 length: 15 amino acids. Germline CDR1 SGHTA, CDR2 FQGTGA. V was clipped by 5 bases and J by 4 bases, with 17 bases between them. This receptor was obtained from a woman older than 75 in a cohort sampled during active or convalescent COVID-19. Sequences were obtained from peripheral blood. The rearrangement links TRBV7-3 to TRBJ1-1; tentative D call: TRBD1 (6 bases). In DNA form, the CDR3 reads TGTGCCAGCAGCCAACGGACAGCCTTGGGCACTGAAGCTTTCTTT. Residues: CASSQRTALGTEAFF.